The entry below gives a single TCR beta chain sequence along with its context. Its target is unknown. Participants were all of European descent. Roughly 27 ml of blood was drawn into EDTA tubes. Sequencing was performed with immunoSEQ multiplex PCR; in TCRdb, only in-frame clones are kept and a portion is missing. The sample consists of approximately 20,000 clones, around 87% of them appearing once. This sample stems from a study of untreated major depressive disorder. Study results and limitations: Each subject's top five TRBV05-01 clones were all private. Sequencing comparisons covered only three preselected Vbeta families.

This CDR3 has 14 residues. With 6 bases clipped from V and 8 bases from J, the junction kept 12 bases outside the gene matches. Germline V gene data show CDR1 as MDHEN and CDR2 as SYDVKM. The sequenced sample was CD4+ T cells from PBMCs. The TCR originated in a woman aged 25 to 39 in good health. The rearrangement uses TRBV28 and TRBJ1-1; 7 bases are shared with TRBD1. The CDR3 loop reads CASSQGDSVREAFF. CDR3 coding DNA: TGTGCCAGCAGCCAAGGGGACAGTGTCCGAGAAGCTTTCTTT. Full variable domain (remainder filled in from reference TRBV28 and TRBJ1-1): DVKVTQSSRYLVKRTGEKVFLECVQDMDHENMFWYRQDPGLGLRLIYFSYDVKMKEKGDIPEGYSVSREKKERFSLILESASTNQTSMYLCASSQGDSVREAFFGQGTRLTVV.